This T cell receptor (beta chain) came from a study of CD8+ T cells in alopecia areata. Reverse transcription of extracted RNA yielded cDNA, which provided the sequencing template. Data came from immunoSEQ multiplex PCR; TCRdb stores just in-frame clones and leaves some out. The sample shows some 240,000 clones, 50% to 60% of them seen only once. V shed 10 bases and J shed 2 bases, with 12 bases lying between them. Germline V gives CDR1 MNHEY, CDR2 SMNVEV (reference sequence). The CDR3 spans 12 residues. This specimen consisted of CD4+ T cells sorted from blood, obtained at week 0. This receptor was obtained from a human donor with alopecia areata. The V gene is TRBV27, the J gene TRBJ2-7; weak D call: TRBD2 (6 bases). DNA of the CDR3: TGTGCCACCCGGGACTCTCCCTACGAGCAGTACTTC. Encoded protein: CATRDSPYEQYF.